This paragraph reports one T cell receptor (beta chain). This entry belongs to a study of CD8 T cells in Susac syndrome. Trimming removed 2 bases from V and 5 bases from J; junction bases left unmatched: 11. CDR1 and CDR2 (germline): MNHEY, SMNVEV (reference sequence). The CDR3 loop spans 16 amino acids. Random-hexamer reverse transcription was applied to about 0.45 to 1 ug RNA. Coverage of TCR beta CDR3 amplification by immunoSEQ multiplex PCR extended to 54 Vbeta and 13 Jbeta. TCRdb re-called the immunoSEQ multiplex PCR reads with MiXCR, one entry per CDR3 protein. Altogether some 300,000 distinct CDR3 sequences are present, approximately 91% being singletons, with the ten largest covering around 0.18%. TCR beta sequencing covered blood CD8+ and CD4+ T cells. TEMRA cells were enriched by FACS, and CD4+ and CD8+ T cells were negatively isolated.

The rearrangement joins TRBV27 to TRBJ1-1, with 7 bases matching TRBD1. The sequenced sample consisted of CD8+ T cells from PBMCs. The sequence was obtained from a human donor with multiple sclerosis. CDR3 in amino acids: CASSLTPTGSWTEAFF. For the CDR3, the DNA is TGTGCCAGCAGTTTAACTCCGACAGGGAGTTGGACTGAAGCTTTCTTT.